Described below is a single TCR beta chain sequence and its context. No antigen is known for it. The sample belongs to a study of OX40 agonist ivuxolimab in advanced cancers. Turning to the study itself: In this trial design, patients received ivuxolimab intravenously at 0.01 to 10 mg/kg every 2 weeks. Averaging about 60 years in age, with a range of roughly 20 to 80, the cohort was approximately 83% male. Whole-study results and caveats: CD8+ T cells were the subset that, on average, had more expanded clones than CD4+.

Germline CDR1 reads SGHRS; CDR2 reads YFSETQ. V gave up 0 bases and J gave up 6 bases, with 12 bases separating them. This CDR3 has 15 residues. Sequenced by immunoSEQ multiplex PCR; TCRdb stores in-frame clones only, minus some. The profile shows some 90,000 clones, approximately 89% of them singletons. The chain has TRBV5-1 and TRBJ2-2, with a tentative D call TRBD1 (5 bases). The sequenced sample was CD4+ or CD8+ T cells sorted from blood, obtained in a trial of the OX40 agonist ivuxolimab. The receptor was derived from an adult with an advanced solid tumor such as melanoma, head and neck, liver or kidney cancer. DNA for the CDR3: TGCGCCAGCAGCTTGGGGCAGGGAAAAGCCGGGGAGCTGTTTTTT. Amino acid sequence: CASSLGQGKAGELFF. The full variable domain, completed using reference TRBV5-1 and TRBJ2-2, is KAGVTQTPRYLIKTRGQQVTLSCSPISGHRSVSWYQQTPGQGLQFLFEYFSETQRNKGNFPGRFSGRQFSNSRSEMNVSTLELGDSALYLCASSLGQGKAGELFFGEGSRLTVL.